Below, one T cell receptor (beta chain) is given with its context. Profiled with immunoSEQ multiplex PCR; TCRdb holds only in-frame clones, not every one. Among some 66,000 clones listed, roughly nine tenths were seen once. This sample was included in a study of T cell responses to AZD1222 COVID-19 vaccine. This CDR3 is 15 amino acids long. Per germline, CDR1 SGHRS and CDR2 YFSETQ. The ends lost 4 bases at V and 0 bases at J; junction bases unmatched: 6. The TCR comes from an adult who received the AZD1222 COVID-19 vaccine. The rearrangement joins TRBV5-1 to TRBJ1-1; 7 bases are a match to TRBD1. Here the sequenced sample was peripheral blood, taken 28 days after the second AZD1222 dose. The CDR3 nucleotides are TGCGCCAGCAGCCAAAGACAGGGATTGAACACTGAAGCTTTCTTT. This sequence encodes CASSQRQGLNTEAFF.